This T cell receptor beta chain was retrieved from a study of beta chain features in type 1 diabetes. Isolated RNA was reverse transcribed in full, so expressed TCRB transcripts were sequenced. The repertoire was sequenced with immunoSEQ multiplex PCR; TCRdb's copy has only in-frame clones and lacks some. The sample shows roughly 170,000 clones, about 12% of them seen only once. A word on this clone: Its antigen is unknown.

Trimming pared 0 bases from V and 4 bases from J, leaving 16 bases between. Germline assignment: CDR1 LGHNA and CDR2 YNFKEQ. This CDR3 contains 16 residues. Study-wide results and caveats: There were fewer insertions and more deletions at the VDJ junctions of type 1 diabetes patients.

The sequencing input was central memory CD4+ T cells from blood. The rearrangement joins TRBV4-2 to TRBJ2-7; no firm D call. The receptor's source is a woman under 30 in good health. CDR3: CASSQDGTYQAYEQYF. The CDR3 nucleotides are TGTGCCAGCAGCCAAGATGGAACTTATCAGGCGTACGAGCAGTACTTC.